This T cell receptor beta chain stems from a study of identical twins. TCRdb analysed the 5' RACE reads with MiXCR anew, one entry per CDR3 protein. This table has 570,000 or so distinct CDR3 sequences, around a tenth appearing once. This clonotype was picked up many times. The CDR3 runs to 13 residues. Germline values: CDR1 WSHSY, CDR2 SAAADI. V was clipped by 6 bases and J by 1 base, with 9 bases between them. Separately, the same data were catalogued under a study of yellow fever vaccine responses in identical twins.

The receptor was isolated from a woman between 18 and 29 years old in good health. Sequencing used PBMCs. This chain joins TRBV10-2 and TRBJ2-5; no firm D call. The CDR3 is CASSRFAQETQYF. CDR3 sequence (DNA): TGCGCCAGCAGCCGTTTTGCCCAAGAGACCCAGTACTTC.